This T cell receptor (beta chain) was sequenced in a study of blood T cell repertoires in COVID-19. V lost 0 bases and J 7 bases, leaving 10 bases between the germline ends. Germline CDR1 and CDR2: LGHNA and YNFKEQ. The CDR3 has 14 amino acids. Per the original data handling: Nucleated cell counts were estimated from reference gene primer amplification. This table comes from immunoSEQ multiplex PCR, and its TCRdb copy is limited to in-frame clones, with some not included. That table furnishes V, J and clone size, whereas the DNA furnished D and trimming. This sample has over 200,000 clones, with about 91% found just once.

J is TRBJ2-1 and V is TRBV4-2, with D perhaps TRBD1 (6 bases). Sequenced material: PBMCs or T cells enriched from blood (not recorded which). This receptor was identified in a woman between 35 and 50 years old with acute COVID-19. CDR3 amino acids: CASSQDLRGNEQFF. CDR3 coding DNA: TGTGCCAGCAGCCAAGATTTGAGGGGGAATGAGCAGTTCTTC.